This T cell receptor beta chain is drawn from a study of blood T cells in healthy people across ages. This clonotype has more than one count but fewer than ten. Using a J-beta primer mix together with a sample-barcoded 5' primer, a second PCR was run for roughly 6 to 12 cycles. TCRdb re-derived calls from the 5' RACE reads in MiXCR, one entry per CDR3 protein. This table has approximately 810,000 distinct CDR3 sequences, less than 35% appearing once. This TCR derives from a woman of 80 years or more in good health. Sequenced material: blood.

The CDR3 region has the DNA TGTGCCAGCAGCTTAAGCCGTTTAGCCAAAAACATTCAGTACTTC. This translates into CASSLSRLAKNIQYF. The V call is TRBV7-8, the J call TRBJ2-4; no firm D call. Germline CDR1 reads SGHVS; CDR2 reads FQNEAQ. The CDR3 totals 15 residues. V was cut by 2 bases and J by 0 bases, with 8 bases left in between.